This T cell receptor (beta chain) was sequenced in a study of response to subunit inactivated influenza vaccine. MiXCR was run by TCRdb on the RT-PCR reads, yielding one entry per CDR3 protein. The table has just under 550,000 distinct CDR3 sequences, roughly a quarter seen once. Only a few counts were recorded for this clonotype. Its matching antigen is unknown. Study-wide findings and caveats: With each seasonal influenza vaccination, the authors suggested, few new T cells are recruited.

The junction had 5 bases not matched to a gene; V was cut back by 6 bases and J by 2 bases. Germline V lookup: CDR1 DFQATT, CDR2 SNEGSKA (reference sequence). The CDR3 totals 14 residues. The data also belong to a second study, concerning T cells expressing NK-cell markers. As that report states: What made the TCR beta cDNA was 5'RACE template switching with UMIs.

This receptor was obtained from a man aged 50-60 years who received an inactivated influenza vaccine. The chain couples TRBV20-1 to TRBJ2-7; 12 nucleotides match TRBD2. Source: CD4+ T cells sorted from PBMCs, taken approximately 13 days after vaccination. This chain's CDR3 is CSARTSGNPYEQYF. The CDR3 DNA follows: TGCAGTGCAAGGACTAGCGGGAACCCCTACGAGCAGTACTTC.